The present T cell receptor (beta chain) was sequenced within a study of low-dose radiotherapy and immunotherapy resistance in tumors. Study information: Treatment of Cohort 1 consisted of 0.5 Gy per fraction every 2 weeks, adding up to 6.5 Gy. Cyclophosphamide infusions of 200 mg/m2 came every two weeks, one day before radiation-immunotherapy.

This clonotype was found many times. CDR3 length: 14 amino acids. Germline CDR1 and CDR2: ENHRY and SYGVKD. The V end was cut by 4 bases, the J end by 0 bases, with 7 bases between. Regarding time point: after trial treatment. The treatment here: LDRT plus nivolumab, ipilimumab, low-dose cyclophosphamide and aspirin (RACIN trial). Enrollment required an advanced solid tumor negative for tumor-infiltrating lymphocytes. TRAV- and TRBV-specific primers primed first-strand cDNA, covering alpha and beta chains. The PCR that amplified TCRs ran for around 22 cycles, relying on a constant-region primer and a V-primer adapter. TCRdb redid the calling of the reads with MiXCR, one entry per CDR3 protein. The sample yields tens of thousands of distinct CDR3 sequences, approximately 22% seen once.

The clonotype originates from a female donor with ovarian cancer. The chain couples TRBV10-3 to TRBJ2-1; D gene unclear. Source: PBMCs, taken after low-dose radiotherapy plus immunotherapy. CDR3 sequence reads: CAISAGSSYNEQFF. The CDR3 DNA sequence: TGTGCCATCAGTGCCGGAAGCTCCTACAATGAGCAGTTCTTC.